This T cell receptor (beta chain) was documented in a study of shared clonotypes between healthy human individuals. Study results and limitations: Apart from blood, nothing was sampled; tissue repertoires likely differ.

Concerning this clone itself: Its antigen remains unknown.

The data were produced by immunoSEQ multiplex PCR, yet TCRdb's version contains in-frame clones alone and is incomplete. The data contain 2 million to 3 million clones, about 92% of them singletons. This CDR3 contains 18 residues. The V end was cut by 0 bases, the J end by 2 bases, with 14 bases between. CDR1 LGHNA and CDR2 YSLEER come from the germline V gene. The receptor was derived from a man younger than 30 in good health. The rearrangement uses TRBV4-3 and TRBJ2-6, with a possible D match to TRBD2 (5 bases). The sequencing sample was made of naive CD4+ T cells sorted from blood. Subset here: CD45RA+ positively selected. The CDR3 sequence: CASSQDLRGVAGANVLTF. The CDR3 nucleotides read TGCGCCAGCAGCCAAGATCTTCGGGGAGTGGCTGGGGCCAACGTCCTGACTTTC.